What follows describes a single T cell receptor beta chain. Its antigen has not been determined. One base away there is no much larger clone; base qualities are not given. The data were taken from a study of sequential checkpoint blockade in melanoma (dated by TCRdb to between 2018 and 2021). The study in broad terms: In a 1:1 randomization, patients received either first-line nivolumab then ipilimumab (arm A) or ipilimumab then nivolumab (arm B). Maintenance nivolumab was given following each of the two trial sequences. Broader findings and caveats from the paper: Larger, independent patient cohorts are needed to validate the response-prediction model that combines TCR metrics and mutation burden.

V sheds 1 base and J sheds 7 bases, leaving 20 bases between their ends. Per the germline V gene, MGHRA is the CDR1 and YSYEKL is the CDR2. The CDR3 covers 16 residues, taking in both the cysteine and the phenylalanine. Only the CDR3 DNA stays, 48 bases, in frame from base 1. The intended sense of this specimen's treatment or condition label: randomized to nivolumab then ipilimumab (arm A) or the reverse (arm B). No trial patient had received prior DNA-damaging chemotherapy. On a FACS Aria II flow cytometer, live CD3+CD8+ cells that were negative for CD19 and CD56 were sorted from thawed PBMCs. Samples were obtained from patients with melanoma enrolled in CheckMate 064, a randomized, open-label phase II trial of sequential checkpoint blockade. Peripheral blood mononuclear cells were collected by leukapheresis, purified using Ficoll-Paque, and frozen in human serum containing about 10% DMSO. Immediately after sorting, the purity of the sorted blood CD3+CD8+ cells was confirmed to be >98%, and DNA was then extracted.

The immunoSEQ Assay was used to immunosequence TCRbeta CDR3 regions from genomic DNA. Genomic DNA was amplified by bias-controlled multiplex PCR before high-throughput sequencing. The published analysis was carried out like this. To quantify the absolute abundance of each unique TCRbeta CDR3 region, the sequences were collapsed and filtered. Clonality, defined as 1 minus Pielou's evenness, was calculated using productive rearrangements only. A previously published method was used to identify clones whose frequencies were significantly greater in on-treatment samples than in baseline samples. The clones in this table, taken by TCRdb from immuneACCESS, are in-frame only. Not every clone is retained; where verified, under half of the shortfall comes from an unresolved V gene, and the cause of the rest is unknown. D and trimming come from the DNA, and the V and J calls and clone size come from that table. Counted in this sample were more than 9,500 clones; around 73% of them appeared once. The top ten clones comprise 10% of the sample.

The chain employs TRBV4-1 and TRBJ2-7, with a weak D call of TRBD2 (6 bases match). This clonotype was obtained from a human donor with melanoma. Sequenced here: CD8+ T cells sorted from blood (inferred from file names), sampled from a patient given nivolumab and ipilimumab in sequence. The sequenced DNA: TGCGCCAGCAGCCAAGCCGCTAGCGATCCTCCGGGGGAGCAGTACTTC. Protein translation: CASSQAASDPPGEQYF.